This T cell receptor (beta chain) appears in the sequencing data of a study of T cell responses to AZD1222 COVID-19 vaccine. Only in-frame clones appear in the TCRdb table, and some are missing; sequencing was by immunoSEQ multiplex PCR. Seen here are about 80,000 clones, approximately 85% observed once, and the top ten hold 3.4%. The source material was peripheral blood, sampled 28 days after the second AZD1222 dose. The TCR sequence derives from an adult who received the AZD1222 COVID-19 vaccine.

CDR3 amino acids: CATVGGEAFF. Written as DNA, the CDR3 is TGTGCCACAGTGGGGGGTGAAGCTTTCTTT. The chain is built from TRBV24-1 and TRBJ1-1, with D maybe TRBD1 (5 bases). V lost 10 bases and J lost 7, with 9 bases in between. This CDR3 has 10 amino acids. From germline, CDR1 is KGHDR and CDR2 SFDVKD.